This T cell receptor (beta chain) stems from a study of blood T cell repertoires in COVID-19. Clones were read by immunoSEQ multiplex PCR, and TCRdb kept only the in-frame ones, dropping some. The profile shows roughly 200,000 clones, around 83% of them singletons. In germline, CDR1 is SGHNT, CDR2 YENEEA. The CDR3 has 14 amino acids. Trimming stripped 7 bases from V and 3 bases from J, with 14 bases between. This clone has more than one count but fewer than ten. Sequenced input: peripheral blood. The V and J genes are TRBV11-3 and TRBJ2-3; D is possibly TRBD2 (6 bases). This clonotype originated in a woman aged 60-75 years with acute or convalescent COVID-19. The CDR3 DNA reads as TGTGCCAGCACCCTGGGAGGCGCGACAGATACGCAGTATTTT. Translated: CASTLGGATDTQYF.